The clone carrying this T cell receptor (beta chain) was seen repeatedly, ten times or more. The germline V and J ends were trimmed by 5 bases and 1 base, with 9 bases remaining between them. This CDR3 contains 12 residues. The germline V gene encodes CDR1 SQVTM and CDR2 ANQGSEA. Graves' hyperthyroidism showing no ophthalmopathy progression within 18 months was considered stable. Clinical symptoms, serum thyroxine, TRAb, thyroid ultrasound and orbital computed tomography established diagnosis. Researchers amplified the TCR beta CDR3 regions from RNA transcripts. The primer set for the first-round RT-PCR of the TCR CDR3 was HTBI. MiXCR, run by TCRdb on the multiplex PCR reads, gives a single entry per CDR3 protein. Altogether about 350,000 distinct CDR3 sequences are present, approximately 19% being singletons, with the ten largest covering 3% to 4.5%. These data belong to a study of T cells in Graves' hyperthyroidism and ophthalmopathy.

This sequence joins TRBV29-1 and TRBJ2-7; possibly TRBD1 for D (6 bases). The clonotype was recovered from a woman aged 18-29 years with Graves' hyperthyroidism. The sequenced sample was blood. This CDR3 is CSVQTGSYEQYF. The CDR3 nucleotides read TGCAGCGTTCAGACAGGTTCCTACGAGCAGTACTTC.